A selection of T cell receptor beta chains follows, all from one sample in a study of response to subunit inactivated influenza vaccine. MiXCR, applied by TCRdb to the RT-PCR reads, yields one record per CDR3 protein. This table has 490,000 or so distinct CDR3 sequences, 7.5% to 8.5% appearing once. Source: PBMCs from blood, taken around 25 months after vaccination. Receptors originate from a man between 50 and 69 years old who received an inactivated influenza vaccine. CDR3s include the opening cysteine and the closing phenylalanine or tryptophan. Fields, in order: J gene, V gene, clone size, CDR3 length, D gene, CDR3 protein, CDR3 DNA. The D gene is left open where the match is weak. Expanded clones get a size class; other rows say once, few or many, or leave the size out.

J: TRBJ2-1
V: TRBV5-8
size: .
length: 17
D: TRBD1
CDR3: CASSLAPGQGFYNEQFF
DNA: TGTGCCAGCAGCTTGGCCCCGGGACAGGGCTTCTACAATGAGCAGTTCTTC

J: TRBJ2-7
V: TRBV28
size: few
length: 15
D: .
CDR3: CASRLIQALSYEQYF
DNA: TGTGCCAGCAGGCTGATACAGGCGCTCTCCTACGAGCAGTACTTC

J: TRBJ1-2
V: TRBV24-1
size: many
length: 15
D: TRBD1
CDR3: CATRRPGQPCYGYTF
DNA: TGTGCCACCAGGCGACCGGGACAGCCGTGCTATGGCTACACCTTC

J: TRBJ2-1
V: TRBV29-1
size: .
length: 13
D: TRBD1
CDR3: CSVGRDSGDEQFF
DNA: TGCAGCGTGGGTCGGGACAGCGGCGATGAGCAGTTCTTC

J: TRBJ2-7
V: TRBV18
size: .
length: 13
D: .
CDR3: CASSLRDGDEQYF
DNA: TGTGCCAGCTCACTCAGGGATGGGGACGAGCAGTACTTC

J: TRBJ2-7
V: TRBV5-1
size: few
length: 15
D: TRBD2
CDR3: CASSLETSGAYEQYF
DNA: TGCGCCAGCAGCTTGGAGACTAGCGGGGCGTACGAGCAGTACTTC

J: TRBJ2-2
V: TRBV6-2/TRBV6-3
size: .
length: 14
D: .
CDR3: CATQQFRDTGELFF
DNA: TGTGCCACCCAACAGTTCCGGGACACCGGGGAGCTGTTTTTT

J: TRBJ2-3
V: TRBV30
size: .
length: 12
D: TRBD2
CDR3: CAWGLAGGPQYF
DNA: TGTGCCTGGGGACTAGCGGGAGGGCCGCAGTATTTT

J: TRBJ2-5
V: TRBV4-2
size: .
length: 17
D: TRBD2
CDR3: CASSQGTSGRAGETQYF
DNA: TGTGCCAGCAGCCAGGGGACTAGCGGGAGGGCCGGGGAGACCCAGTACTTC

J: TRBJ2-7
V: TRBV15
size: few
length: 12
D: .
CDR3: CATSRDGAMQYF
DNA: TGTGCCACCAGCAGAGATGGAGCGATGCAGTACTTC

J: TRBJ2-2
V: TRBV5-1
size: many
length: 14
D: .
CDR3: CASSLDRDTGELFF
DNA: TGCGCCAGCAGCTTGGACAGGGACACCGGGGAGCTGTTTTTT

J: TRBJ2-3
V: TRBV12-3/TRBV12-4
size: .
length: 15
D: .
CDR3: CASSPQVGRTDTQYF
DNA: TGTGCCAGCAGCCCCCAAGTGGGGCGCACAGATACGCAGTATTTT

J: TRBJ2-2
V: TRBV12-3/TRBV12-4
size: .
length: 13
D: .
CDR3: CASSIGQLGELFF
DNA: TGTGCCAGCAGTATCGGACAGTTAGGGGAGCTGTTTTTT

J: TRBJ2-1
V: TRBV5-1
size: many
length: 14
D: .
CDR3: CASSLMGPDNEQFF
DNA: TGCGCCAGCAGCTTGATGGGGCCGGACAATGAGCAGTTCTTC

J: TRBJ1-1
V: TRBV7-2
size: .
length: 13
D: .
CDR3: CASSTSFNTEAFF
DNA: TGTGCCAGCAGCACTTCGTTTAACACTGAAGCTTTCTTT

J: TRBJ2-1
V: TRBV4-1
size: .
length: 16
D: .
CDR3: CASSQDASSSYNEQFF
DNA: TGCGCCAGCAGCCAAGATGCGAGTTCTTCCTACAATGAGCAGTTCTTC

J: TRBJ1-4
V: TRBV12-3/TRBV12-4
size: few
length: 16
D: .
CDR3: CASSSRQGQVTEKLFF
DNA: TGTGCCAGCAGTTCGAGGCAGGGGCAGGTGACGGAAAAACTGTTTTTT

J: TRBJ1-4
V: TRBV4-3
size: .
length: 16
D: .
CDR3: CASSQEGHTPNEKLFF
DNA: TGCGCCAGCAGCCAAGAGGGACACACGCCTAATGAAAAACTGTTTTTT

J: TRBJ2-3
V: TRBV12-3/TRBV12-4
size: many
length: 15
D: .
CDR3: CASSYLGGPTDTQYF
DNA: TGTGCCAGCAGTTACCTCGGGGGGCCCACAGATACGCAGTATTTT

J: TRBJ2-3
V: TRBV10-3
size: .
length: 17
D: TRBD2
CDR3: CAISGTGGPRGTDTQYF
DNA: TGTGCCATCAGTGGGACGGGGGGGCCCCGGGGCACAGATACGCAGTATTTT

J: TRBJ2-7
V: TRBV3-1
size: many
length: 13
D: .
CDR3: CASSPMRTYEQYF
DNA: TGTGCCAGCAGCCCCATGCGAACCTACGAGCAGTACTTC

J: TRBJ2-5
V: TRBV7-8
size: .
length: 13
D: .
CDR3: CASSLLTRETQYF
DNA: TGTGCCAGCAGCTTACTGACAAGAGAGACCCAGTACTTC

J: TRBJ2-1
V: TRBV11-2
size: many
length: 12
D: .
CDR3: CASSSSGGEQFF
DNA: TGTGCCAGCAGCTCCTCTGGGGGGGAGCAGTTCTTC

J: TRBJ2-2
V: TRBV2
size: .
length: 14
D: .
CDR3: CASRRTVNTGELFF
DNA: TGTGCCAGCAGGAGGACCGTGAACACCGGGGAGCTGTTTTTT